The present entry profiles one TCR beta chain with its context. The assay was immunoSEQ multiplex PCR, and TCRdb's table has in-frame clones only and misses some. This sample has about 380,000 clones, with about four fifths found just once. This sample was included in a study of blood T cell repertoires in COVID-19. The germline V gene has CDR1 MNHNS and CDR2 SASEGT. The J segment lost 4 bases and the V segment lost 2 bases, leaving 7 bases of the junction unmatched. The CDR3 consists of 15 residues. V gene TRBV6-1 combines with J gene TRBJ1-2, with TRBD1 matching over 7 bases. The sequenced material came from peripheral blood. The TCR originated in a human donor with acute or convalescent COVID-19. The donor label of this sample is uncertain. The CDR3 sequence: CASSEQTGVRYGYTF. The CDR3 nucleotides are TGTGCCAGCAGTGAACAAACAGGGGTGCGCTATGGCTACACCTTC.